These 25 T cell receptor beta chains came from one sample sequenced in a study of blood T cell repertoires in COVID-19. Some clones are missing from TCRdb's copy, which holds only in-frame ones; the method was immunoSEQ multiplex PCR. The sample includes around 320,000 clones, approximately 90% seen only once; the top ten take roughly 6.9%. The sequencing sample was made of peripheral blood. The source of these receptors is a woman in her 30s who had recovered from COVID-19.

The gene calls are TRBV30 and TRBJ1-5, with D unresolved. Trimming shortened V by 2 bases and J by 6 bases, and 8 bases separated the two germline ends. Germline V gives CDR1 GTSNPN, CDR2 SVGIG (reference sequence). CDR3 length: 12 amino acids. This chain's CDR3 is CAWSTGSQPQHF. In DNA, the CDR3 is TGTGCCTGGAGTACGGGGTCTCAGCCCCAGCATTTT.

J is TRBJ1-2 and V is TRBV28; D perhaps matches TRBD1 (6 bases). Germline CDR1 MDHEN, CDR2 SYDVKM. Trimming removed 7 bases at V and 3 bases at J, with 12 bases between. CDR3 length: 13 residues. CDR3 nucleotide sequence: TGTGCCAGCATTCCACAGGGTGACTATGGCTACACCTTC. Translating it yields CASIPQGDYGYTF.

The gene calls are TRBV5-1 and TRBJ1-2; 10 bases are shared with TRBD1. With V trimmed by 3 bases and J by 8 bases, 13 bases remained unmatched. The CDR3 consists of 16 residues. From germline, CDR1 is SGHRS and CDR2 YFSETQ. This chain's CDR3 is CASSYLRGTGAPGYTF. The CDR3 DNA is TGCGCCAGCAGCTACCTCCGGGGGACAGGGGCGCCGGGCTACACCTTC.

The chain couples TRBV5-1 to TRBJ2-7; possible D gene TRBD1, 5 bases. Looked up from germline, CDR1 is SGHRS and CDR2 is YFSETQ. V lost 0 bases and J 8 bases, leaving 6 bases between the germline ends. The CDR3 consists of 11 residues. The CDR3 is CASSLEGKQYF. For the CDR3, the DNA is TGCGCCAGCAGCTTGGAGGGGAAGCAGTACTTC.

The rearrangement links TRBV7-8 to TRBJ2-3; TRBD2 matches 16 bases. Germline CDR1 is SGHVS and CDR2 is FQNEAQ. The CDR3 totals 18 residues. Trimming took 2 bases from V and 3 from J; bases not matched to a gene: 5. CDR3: CASSLPGLAGGRTDTQYF. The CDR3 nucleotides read TGTGCCAGCAGCTTACCGGGACTAGCGGGGGGGCGGACAGATACGCAGTATTTT.

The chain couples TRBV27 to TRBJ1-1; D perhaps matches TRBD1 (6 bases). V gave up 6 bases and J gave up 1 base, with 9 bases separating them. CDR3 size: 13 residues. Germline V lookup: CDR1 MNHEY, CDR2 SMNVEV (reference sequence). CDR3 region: CASRLQGNTEAFF. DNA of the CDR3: TGTGCCAGCAGGTTACAGGGGAACACTGAAGCTTTCTTT.

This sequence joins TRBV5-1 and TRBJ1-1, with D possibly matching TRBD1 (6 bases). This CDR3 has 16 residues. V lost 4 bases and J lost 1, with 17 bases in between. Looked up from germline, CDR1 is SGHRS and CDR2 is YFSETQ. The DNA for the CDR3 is TGCGCCAGCAGCGTCATACCAGGGGATGCGAACACTGAAGCTTTCTTT. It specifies CASSVIPGDANTEAFF.

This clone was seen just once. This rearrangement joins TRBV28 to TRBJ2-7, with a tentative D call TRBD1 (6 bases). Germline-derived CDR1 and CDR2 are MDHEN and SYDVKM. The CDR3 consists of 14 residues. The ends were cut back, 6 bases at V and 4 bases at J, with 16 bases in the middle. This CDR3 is CASSIDRSYYEQYF. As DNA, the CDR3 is TGTGCCAGCAGCATAGACAGGTCCTATTACGAGCAGTACTTC.

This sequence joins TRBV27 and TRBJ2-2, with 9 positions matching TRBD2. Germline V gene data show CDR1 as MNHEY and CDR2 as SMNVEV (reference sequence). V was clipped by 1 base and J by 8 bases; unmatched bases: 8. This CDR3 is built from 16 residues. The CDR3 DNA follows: TGTGCCAGCAGTTTATTGGCTAGCGGGGAAGGGGGGGAGCTGTTTTTT. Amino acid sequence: CASSLLASGEGGELFF.

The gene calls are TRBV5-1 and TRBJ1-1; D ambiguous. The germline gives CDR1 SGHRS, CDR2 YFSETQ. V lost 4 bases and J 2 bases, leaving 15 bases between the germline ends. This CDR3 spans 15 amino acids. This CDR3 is CASSPRLDSNTEAFF. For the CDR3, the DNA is TGCGCCAGCAGCCCACGATTAGACTCTAACACTGAAGCTTTCTTT.

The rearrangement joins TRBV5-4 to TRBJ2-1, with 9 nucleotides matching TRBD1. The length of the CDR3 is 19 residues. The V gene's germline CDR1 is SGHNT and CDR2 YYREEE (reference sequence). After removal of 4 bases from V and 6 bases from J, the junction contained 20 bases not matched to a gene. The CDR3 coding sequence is TGTGCCAGCAGCCCTCCGGGACAGGGAGGTGGTAGTGCGGCCAATGAGCAGTTCTTC. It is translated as CASSPPGQGGGSAANEQFF. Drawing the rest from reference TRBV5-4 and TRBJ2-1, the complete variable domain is ETGVTQSPTHLIKTRGQQVTLRCSSQSGHNTVSWYQQALGQGPQFIFQYYREEENGRGNFPPRFSGLQFPNYSSELNVNALELDDSALYLCASSPPGQGGGSAANEQFFGPGTRLTVL.

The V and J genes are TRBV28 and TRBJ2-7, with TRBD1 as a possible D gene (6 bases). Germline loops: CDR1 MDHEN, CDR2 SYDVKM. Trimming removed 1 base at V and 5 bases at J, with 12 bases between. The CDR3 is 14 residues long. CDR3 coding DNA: TGTGCCAGCAGTTTATCCCTACAGGGAAACGAGCAGTACTTC. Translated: CASSLSLQGNEQYF.

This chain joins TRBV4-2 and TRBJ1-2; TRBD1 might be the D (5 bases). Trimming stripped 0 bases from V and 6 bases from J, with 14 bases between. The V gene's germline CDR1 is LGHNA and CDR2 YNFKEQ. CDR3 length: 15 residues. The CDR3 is CASSQDRSRADGYTF. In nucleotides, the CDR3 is TGTGCCAGCAGCCAAGATAGAAGCAGGGCTGATGGCTACACCTTC.

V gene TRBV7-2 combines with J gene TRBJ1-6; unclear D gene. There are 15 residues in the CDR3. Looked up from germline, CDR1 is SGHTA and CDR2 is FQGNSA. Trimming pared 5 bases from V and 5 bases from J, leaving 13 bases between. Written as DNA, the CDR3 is TGTGCCAGCAGCACCTGGACTTTTAATAATTCACCCCTCCACTTT. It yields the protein CASSTWTFNNSPLHF. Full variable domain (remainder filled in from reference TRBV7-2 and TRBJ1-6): GAGVSQSPSNKVTEKGKDVELRCDPISGHTALYWYRQSLGQGLEFLIYFQGNSAPDKSGLPSDRFSAERTGGSVSTLTIQRTQQEDSAVYLCASSTWTFNNSPLHFGNGTRLTVT.

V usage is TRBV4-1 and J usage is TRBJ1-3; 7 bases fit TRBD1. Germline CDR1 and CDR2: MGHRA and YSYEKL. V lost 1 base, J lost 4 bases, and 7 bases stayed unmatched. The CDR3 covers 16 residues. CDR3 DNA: TGCGCCAGCAGCCAAGTTGCTCAGGGGGAAGGAAACACCATATATTTT. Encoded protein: CASSQVAQGEGNTIYF.

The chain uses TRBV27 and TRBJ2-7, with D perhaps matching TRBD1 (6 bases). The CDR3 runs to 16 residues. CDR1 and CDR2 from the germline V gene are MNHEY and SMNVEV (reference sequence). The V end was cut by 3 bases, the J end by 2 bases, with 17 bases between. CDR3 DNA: TGTGCCAGCAGTTTCGGTCGGCAGGGGCCCACCTACGAGCAGTACTTC. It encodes CASSFGRQGPTYEQYF.

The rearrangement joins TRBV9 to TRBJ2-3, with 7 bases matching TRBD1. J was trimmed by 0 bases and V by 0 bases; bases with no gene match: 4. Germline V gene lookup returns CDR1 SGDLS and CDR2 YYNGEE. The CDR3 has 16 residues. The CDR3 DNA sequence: TGTGCCAGCAGCGTAGTTAGAGGGGGCAGCACAGATACGCAGTATTTT. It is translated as CASSVVRGGSTDTQYF.

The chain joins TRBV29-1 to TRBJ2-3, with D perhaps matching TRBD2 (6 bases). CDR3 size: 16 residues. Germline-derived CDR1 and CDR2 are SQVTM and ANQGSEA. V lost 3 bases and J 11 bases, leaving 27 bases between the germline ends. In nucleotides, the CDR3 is TGCAGCGTTGAGAGCGGGTCGACATCTCTAATTTCTCGGCAGTATTTT. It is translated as CSVESGSTSLISRQYF.

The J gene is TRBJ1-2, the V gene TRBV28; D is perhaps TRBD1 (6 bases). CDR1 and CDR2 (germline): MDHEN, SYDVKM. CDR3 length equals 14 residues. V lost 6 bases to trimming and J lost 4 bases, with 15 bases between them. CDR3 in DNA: TGTGCCAGCAGACCGGGGGGCAGACTCTATGGCTACACCTTC. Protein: CASRPGGRLYGYTF.

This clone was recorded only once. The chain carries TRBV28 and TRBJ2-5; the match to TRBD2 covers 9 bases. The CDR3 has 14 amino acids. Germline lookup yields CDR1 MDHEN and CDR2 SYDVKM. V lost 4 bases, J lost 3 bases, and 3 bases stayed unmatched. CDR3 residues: CASSSAGGKETQYF. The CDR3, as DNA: TGTGCCAGCAGTTCGGCGGGGGGGAAAGAGACCCAGTACTTC.

Here the CDR3 DNA reads TGTGCCAGCAGCCACACCAACCAGGGGGCAGGCAATCAGCCCCAGCATTTT. It is translated as CASSHTNQGAGNQPQHF. J is TRBJ1-5 and V is TRBV11-3; 8 bases match TRBD1. The CDR3 totals 17 residues. V trimming: 5 bases; J trimming: 2 bases; junction bases outside the gene matches: 11. Germline V gene data show CDR1 as SGHNT and CDR2 as YENEEA.

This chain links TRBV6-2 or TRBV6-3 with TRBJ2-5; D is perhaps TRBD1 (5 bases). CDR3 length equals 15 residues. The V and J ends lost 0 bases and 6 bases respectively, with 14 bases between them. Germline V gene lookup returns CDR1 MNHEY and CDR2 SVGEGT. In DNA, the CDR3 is TGTGCCAGCAGTTACTCGAGGAAAGGGGTCCAGACCCAGTACTTC. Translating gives CASSYSRKGVQTQYF.

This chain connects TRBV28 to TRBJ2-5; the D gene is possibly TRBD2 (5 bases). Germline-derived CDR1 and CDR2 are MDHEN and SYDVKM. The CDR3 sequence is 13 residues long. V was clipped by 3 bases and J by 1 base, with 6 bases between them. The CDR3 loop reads CASSLGSQETQYF. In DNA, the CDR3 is TGTGCCAGCAGTTTGGGGAGCCAAGAGACCCAGTACTTC. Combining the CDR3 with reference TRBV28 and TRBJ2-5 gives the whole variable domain DVKVTQSSRYLVKRTGEKVFLECVQDMDHENMFWYRQDPGLGLRLIYFSYDVKMKEKGDIPEGYSVSREKKERFSLILESASTNQTSMYLCASSLGSQETQYFGPGTRLLVL.

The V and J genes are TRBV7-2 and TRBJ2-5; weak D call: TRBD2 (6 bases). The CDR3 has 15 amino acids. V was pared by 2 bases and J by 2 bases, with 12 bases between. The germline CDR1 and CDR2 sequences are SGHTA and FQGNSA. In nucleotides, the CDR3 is TGTGCCAGCAGCTTATCCTGGGGGGTACAAGAGACCCAGTACTTC. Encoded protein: CASSLSWGVQETQYF.

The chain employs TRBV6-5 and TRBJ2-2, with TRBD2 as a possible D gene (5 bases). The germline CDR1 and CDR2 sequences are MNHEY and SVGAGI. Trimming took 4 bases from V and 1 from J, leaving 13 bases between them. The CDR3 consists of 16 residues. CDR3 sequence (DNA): TGTGCCAGCAGTTCAGACGCCGCGGGGAACACCGGGGAGCTGTTTTTT. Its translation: CASSSDAAGNTGELFF.